This T cell receptor (beta chain) was obtained from a study of T cell responses to AZD1222 COVID-19 vaccine. The V gene's germline CDR1 is SGHAT and CDR2 FQNNGV. With V trimmed by 5 bases and J by 0 bases, 7 bases remained unmatched. This CDR3 region has 16 residues. Some clones are missing from TCRdb's copy, which holds only in-frame ones; the method was immunoSEQ multiplex PCR. The sample consists of some 130,000 clones, 85% to 95% of them appearing once. V and J are TRBV11-2 and TRBJ2-1, with 7 bases identical to TRBD1. This sequence was found in an adult in good health. This specimen consisted of peripheral blood, obtained on day 0 of AZD1222 vaccination. CDR3 nucleotides: TGTGCCAGCAGCCGACAGGGCGAAAGCTCCTACAATGAGCAGTTCTTC. Its protein product is CASSRQGESSYNEQFF.